The 13 T cell receptor beta chains below all came from one sample that was sequenced in a study of CXCR3-negative and CXCR3-positive naive CD8 T cells (dated by TCRdb to between 2018 and 2021). No antigen has been assigned to these receptors. Summary of the overall study and its limitations: TRB CDR3s from CXCR3-positive naive cells showed higher hydrophobicity (lower Kidera factor 4), lower energy, and higher strength and volume indices than CXCR3-negative naive cells.

These reads were obtained on a NextSeq 550. The Human TCR Profiling Kit (MiLaboratory) was used to prepare UMI-labeled 5' RACE TRB cDNA libraries. The reads underwent TCRdb reprocessing, giving one record for each CDR3 protein sequence and no DNA. The table of this sample itemizes 3,000 to 4,000 distinct CDR3 sequences. In total, the top ten clones hold more than 1.4% of the sample. Sequenced sample: naive CXCR3+ CD8+ T cells from blood. The sample's cell subset or site label is to be understood as: CD45RO-CCR7+CD27+CD95- naive CD8+ T cells expressing CXCR3 (TNR3+). All receptors derive from a human donor in good health. Some clones in this sample may be carry-over from other donors' samples.

Considering frequency, this clonotype is medium-sized (0.01 to 0.1%). The V call is TRBV5-4, the J call TRBJ2-1; TCRdb's D gene call, TRBD2, goes unchecked for lack of DNA. There are 16 residues in the CDR3. CDR1 and CDR2 (germline): SGHNT, YYREEE (reference sequence). CDR3 region: CASSLAISGSYNEQFF.

The genes are TRBV3-1 and TRBJ2-7; TCRdb calls TRBD2, which cannot be checked without DNA. In germline, CDR1 is LGHDT, CDR2 YNNKEL (reference sequence). There are 15 residues in the CDR3. The CDR3 protein is CASSQTSGGSYEQYF.

The chain uses TRBV27 and TRBJ2-6. Germline CDR1 and CDR2: MNHEY and SMNVEV (reference sequence). The CDR3 is made up of 15 amino acids. This CDR3 is CGSSLWSSGANVLTF.

The chain joins TRBV29-1 to TRBJ1-1; TCRdb names TRBD1, which stays unverified in the absence of DNA. CDR3 size: 12 residues. CDR1 is SQVTM and CDR2 is ANQGSEA in the germline V gene. This chain's CDR3 is CSVEWDGIEAFF.

This clonotype is classed as medium-sized by frequency. The chain joins TRBV13 to TRBJ2-3; TCRdb's assignment of TRBD1 cannot be checked, as there is no DNA. This CDR3 has 15 amino acids. Germline lookup yields CDR1 PRHDT and CDR2 FYEKMQ (reference sequence). The CDR3 spells CASSSPQGDTDTQYF.

This clonotype is identified as medium-sized from frequency. CDR3 in amino acids: CAWSLEGPSEQYF. V usage is TRBV30 and J usage is TRBJ2-7. The CDR3 covers 13 residues. CDR1 GTSNPN and CDR2 SVGIG come from the germline V gene (reference sequence).

This clonotype is identified as medium-sized from frequency. V usage is TRBV29-1 and J usage is TRBJ2-3; no DNA is available, so the TRBD1 call from TCRdb remains unchecked. The CDR3 sequence is 13 residues long. CDR1 is SQVTM and CDR2 is ANQGSEA in the germline V gene. The CDR3 loop reads CSALGGGTDTQYF.

The chain links TRBV13 to TRBJ2-1. CDR1 PRHDT and CDR2 FYEKMQ come from the germline V gene (reference sequence). This CDR3 is 13 amino acids long. The CDR3 reads CASSFRPNNEQFF.

This clonotype ranks as medium-sized in terms of frequency. The chain couples TRBV29-1 to TRBJ2-7; TCRdb gives TRBD1 as the D gene, but with no DNA this cannot be confirmed. The CDR3 has 14 amino acids. Germline values: CDR1 SQVTM, CDR2 ANQGSEA. The CDR3 sequence: CSVPEGGSAYEQYF.

Judged by frequency, this clonotype is medium-sized (0.01 to 0.1%). CDR3 amino acids: CASSLVRAKGTDTQYF. J is TRBJ2-3 and V is TRBV7-9. This CDR3 is 16 amino acids long. CDR1 and CDR2 from the germline V gene are SEHNR and FQNEAQ (reference sequence).

Measured by frequency, this clonotype is medium-sized (0.01 to 0.1%). The chain couples TRBV4-3 to TRBJ1-1. The germline V gene encodes CDR1 LGHNA and CDR2 YSLEER. CDR3 size: 16 residues. The CDR3: CASSQDQWGGLAEAFF.

This clonotype is medium-sized (0.01 to 0.1%) by frequency. J is TRBJ2-1 and V is TRBV7-8; lacking DNA, the TRBD1 call made by TCRdb goes unchecked. CDR1 is SGHVS and CDR2 is FQNEAQ in the germline V gene. The CDR3 loop spans 15 amino acids. CDR3 in amino acids: CASSDSQSSYNEQFF. Together with reference TRBV7-8 and TRBJ2-1, the CDR3 gives the full variable domain: GAGVSQSPRYKVAKRGQDVALRCDPISGHVSLFWYQQALGQGPEFLTYFQNEAQLDKSGLPSDRFFAERPEGSVSTLKIQRTQQEDSAVYLCASSDSQSSYNEQFFGPGTRLTVL.

The chain is built from TRBV4-3 and TRBJ2-4; checking the TCRdb D call of TRBD1 is not possible without DNA. CDR1 is LGHNA and CDR2 is YSLEER in the germline V gene. The CDR3 is 15 residues long. CDR3 in amino acids: CASSQDRAGENIQYF.